The 27 T cell receptor beta chains presented below share a single source sample, sequenced in a study of PD-1 blockade in classical Hodgkin lymphoma. Sequenced by immunoSEQ multiplex PCR; TCRdb stores in-frame clones only, minus some. Counted here are more than 50,000 clones, roughly nine tenths occurring once; the ten biggest clones make up around 8.9%. No patient escaped relapse after autologous stem cell transplantation, and brentuximab vedotin exposure varied. Sequencing used peripheral blood mononuclear cells (PBMCs), obtained at baseline. These receptors were taken from a human donor with classical Hodgkin lymphoma.

The chain is built from TRBV2 and TRBJ2-2; TRBD1 might be the D (5 bases). The V gene lost 4 bases and the J gene lost 0 bases, with 15 bases spanning the gap. The germline CDR1 and CDR2 sequences are SNHLY and FYNNEI. CDR3 length: 17 residues. The CDR3 DNA reads as TGTGCCAGCAGTGCCCCCAGGGCCAATCCGAACACCGGGGAGCTGTTTTTT. It yields the protein CASSAPRANPNTGELFF.

This sequence joins TRBV5-6 and TRBJ2-3, with 10 bases fitting TRBD2. CDR1 SGHDT and CDR2 YYEEEE come from the germline V gene. The J segment lost 4 bases and the V segment lost 3 bases, leaving 11 bases of the junction unmatched. This CDR3 is 17 amino acids long. Here the CDR3 DNA reads TGTGCCAGCAGCTCCCCGAAGCTCCTAGCGGGGGCAGATACGCAGTATTTT. Translated, it gives CASSSPKLLAGADTQYF.

This clone was counted once. The V gene is TRBV10-3, the J gene TRBJ2-2, with a weak D call TRBD2 (5 bases). Per the germline V gene, CDR1 is ENHRY and CDR2 is SYGVKD. Trimming removed 3 bases from V and 5 bases from J, with 19 bases in between. The CDR3 covers 17 residues. CDR3 sequence reads: CAISEESVLVGTGELFF. CDR3 nucleotides: TGTGCCATCAGTGAAGAGTCGGTACTAGTCGGGACCGGGGAGCTGTTTTTT.

The V gene is TRBV7-8, the J gene TRBJ1-6; possibly TRBD1 for D (5 bases). V lost 5 bases, J lost 10 bases, and 21 bases lay in between. Germline CDR1 reads SGHVS; CDR2 reads FQNEAQ. The CDR3 covers 16 residues. The CDR3 DNA reads as TGTGCCAGCAGCCCGACCGGGCGGGGGTTGTCATCACCCCTCCACTTT. Its protein product is CASSPTGRGLSSPLHF. The full variable domain, in which reference TRBV7-8 and TRBJ1-6 provide the parts outside the CDR3, is GAGVSQSPRYKVAKRGQDVALRCDPISGHVSLFWYQQALGQGPEFLTYFQNEAQLDKSGLPSDRFFAERPEGSVSTLKIQRTQQEDSAVYLCASSPTGRGLSSPLHFGNGTRLTVT.

The genes are TRBV27 and TRBJ1-5; D uncertain. Per germline, CDR1 MNHEY and CDR2 SMNVEV (reference sequence). CDR3 length equals 12 residues. Trimming stripped 6 bases from V and 5 bases from J, with 8 bases between. The CDR3: CASRNTYQPQHF. The CDR3 nucleotides read TGTGCCAGCAGGAACACTTATCAGCCCCAGCATTTT.

The chain links TRBV14 to TRBJ1-4, with D maybe TRBD1 (6 bases). Trimming removed 4 bases at V and 6 bases at J, with 21 bases between. The germline V gene encodes CDR1 SGHDN and CDR2 FVKESK. This CDR3 has 17 amino acids. The CDR3 DNA sequence: TGTGCCAGCAGCCCGACAGCCGCAGGGGTCATCGATGAAAAACTGTTTTTT. As protein: CASSPTAAGVIDEKLFF.

This clone was found a few times. The chain employs TRBV2 and TRBJ2-3, with TRBD1 as a possible D gene (6 bases). Between the trimmed V and J ends, which lost 3 bases and 6 bases, there was a span of 13 bases. This CDR3 contains 14 residues. Germline V lookup: CDR1 SNHLY, CDR2 FYNNEI. As DNA, the CDR3 is TGTGCCAGCAGTGAGGACAGCCCTGTGGATACGCAGTATTTT. It is translated as CASSEDSPVDTQYF.

This clone was observed a handful of times. The CDR3 reads CASSQPGGQNTDTQYF. The CDR3 DNA follows: TGTGCCAGCAGCCAGCCTGGGGGACAGAACACAGATACGCAGTATTTT. The genes are TRBV11-3 and TRBJ2-3, with TRBD1 identical over 7 bases. After removal of 5 bases from V and 2 bases from J, the junction contained 10 bases not matched to a gene. This CDR3 region has 16 residues. Germline V gene sequence: CDR1 SGHNT, CDR2 YENEEA. The complete variable domain, with remaining parts taken from reference TRBV11-3 and TRBJ2-3, reads EAGVVQSPRYKIIEKKQPVAFWCNPISGHNTLYWYLQNLGQGPELLIRYENEEAVDDSQLPKDRFSAERLKGVDSTLKIQPAELGDSAVYLCASSQPGGQNTDTQYFGPGTRLTVL.

This chain uses TRBV28 with TRBJ2-5; perhaps TRBD2 as D (5 bases). The CDR3 sequence is 13 residues long. CDR1 and CDR2 from the germline V gene are MDHEN and SYDVKM. Trimming shortened V by 5 bases and J by 5 bases, and 12 bases separated the two germline ends. The CDR3 sequence: CASSPAGRETQYF. In nucleotides, the CDR3 is TGTGCCAGCAGTCCCGCGGGTCGGGAGACCCAGTACTTC. Full variable domain (outside the CDR3, taken from reference TRBV28 and TRBJ2-5): DVKVTQSSRYLVKRTGEKVFLECVQDMDHENMFWYRQDPGLGLRLIYFSYDVKMKEKGDIPEGYSVSREKKERFSLILESASTNQTSMYLCASSPAGRETQYFGPGTRLLVL.

The chain has TRBV18 and TRBJ1-1; D is unresolved. V gave up 3 bases and J gave up 1 base, with 6 bases separating them. The length of the CDR3 is 13 residues. Per the germline V gene, CDR1 is KGHSH and CDR2 is LQKENI. The CDR3 protein is CASSPERNTEAFF. In DNA form, the CDR3 reads TGTGCCAGCTCACCGGAACGGAACACTGAAGCTTTCTTT. Together with reference TRBV18 and TRBJ1-1, the CDR3 gives the full variable domain: NAGVMQNPRHLVRRRGQEARLRCSPMKGHSHVYWYRQLPEEGLKFMVYLQKENIIDESGMPKERFSAEFPKEGPSILRIQQVVRGDSAAYFCASSPERNTEAFFGQGTRLTVV.

The gene calls are TRBV5-1 and TRBJ2-1, with 16 bases that match TRBD2. V was pared by 0 bases and J by 9 bases, with 12 bases of the junction left unmatched. The CDR3 covers 19 residues. Germline assignment: CDR1 SGHRS and CDR2 YFSETQ. The CDR3 loop is CASSLGTGTSGRAAAEQFF. The CDR3 DNA reads as TGCGCCAGCAGCTTGGGGACCGGGACTAGCGGGAGGGCCGCGGCTGAGCAGTTCTTC.

V usage is TRBV19 and J usage is TRBJ2-3, with D possibly TRBD1 on 6 matching bases. The CDR3 spans 14 residues. The V and J ends lost 7 bases and 2 bases respectively, with 13 bases between them. Germline V gene lookup returns CDR1 LNHDA and CDR2 SQIVND (reference sequence). Here the CDR3 DNA reads TGTGCCAGTAATACGGGACACAACACAGATACGCAGTATTTT. It yields the protein CASNTGHNTDTQYF.

The chain recombines TRBV6-1 with TRBJ2-3; tentatively, D is TRBD1 or TRBD2 (5 bases each). CDR3 size: 13 residues. Germline assignment: CDR1 MNHNS and CDR2 SASEGT. Deletions cut 6 bases from V and 3 bases from J, with 10 bases between. The CDR3 is CASSPGPTDTQYF. The CDR3 DNA is TGTGCCAGCAGCCCGGGACCAACAGATACGCAGTATTTT.

The rearrangement uses TRBV9 and TRBJ2-1; tentatively, D is TRBD2 (5 bases). Germline CDR1 reads SGDLS; CDR2 reads YYNGEE. The CDR3 spans 14 residues. V was trimmed by 0 bases and J by 12 bases, leaving 16 bases between them. In nucleotides, the CDR3 is TGTGCCAGCAGCGTAGGGTTAGAGGGCGGACTGCAGTTCTTC. It yields the protein CASSVGLEGGLQFF.

The chain employs TRBV28 and TRBJ1-1; D unresolved. CDR3 size: 11 residues. CDR1 and CDR2 (germline): MDHEN, SYDVKM. Trimming removed 1 base at V and 5 bases at J, with 2 bases between. The CDR3 DNA reads as TGTGCCAGCAGTTTATATACTGAAGCTTTCTTT. This codes for CASSLYTEAFF.

The chain employs TRBV19 and TRBJ2-7; D perhaps matches TRBD1 (5 bases). V lost 6 bases and J 1 base, leaving 7 bases between the germline ends. The V gene's germline CDR1 is LNHDA and CDR2 SQIVND (reference sequence). This CDR3 spans 12 amino acids. This CDR3 reads CASSGHSYEQYF. The CDR3 DNA is TGTGCCAGTAGCGGACATTCCTACGAGCAGTACTTC.

The V and J genes are TRBV10-3 and TRBJ2-3, with TRBD2 matching over 7 bases. The length of the CDR3 is 15 residues. Germline values: CDR1 ENHRY, CDR2 SYGVKD. With V trimmed by 8 bases and J by 9 bases, 17 bases remained unmatched. DNA of the CDR3: TGTGCCATCCATGGTGAAGCGGGGCCTCGGGAAACGCAGTATTTT. It codes for CAIHGEAGPRETQYF.

The chain employs TRBV19 and TRBJ1-5; D is uncertain. Trimming took off 3 bases at V and 6 bases at J, with 18 bases between the two ends. CDR1 and CDR2 from the germline V gene are LNHDA and SQIVND (reference sequence). The CDR3 extends over 16 amino acids. This chain's CDR3 is CASSIGQAFWVQPQHF. As DNA, the CDR3 is TGTGCCAGTAGTATTGGCCAGGCCTTTTGGGTTCAGCCCCAGCATTTT.

The chain recombines TRBV23-1 with TRBJ2-7; D ambiguous. TRBV23-1 is marked as an open reading frame, function uncertain. This CDR3 is built from 16 residues. Trimming removed 4 bases from V and 0 bases from J, with 16 bases in between. The CDR3 sequence: CASSPPLGRSSYEQYF. The DNA of the CDR3 is TGCGCCAGCAGTCCCCCGCTGGGCCGGAGCTCCTACGAGCAGTACTTC.

V is TRBV19 and J is TRBJ2-7, with D perhaps matching TRBD1 (5 bases). The CDR3 sequence is 12 residues long. The germline V and J ends were trimmed by 6 bases and 3 bases, with 9 bases remaining between them. Germline CDR1 and CDR2: LNHDA and SQIVND (reference sequence). The CDR3 reads CASRNQGYEQYF. CDR3 sequence (DNA): TGTGCCAGTAGGAACCAGGGCTACGAGCAGTACTTC.

The chain's CDR3 is CASSSQQGYNEQFF. The CDR3 bases are TGTGCCAGCAGTTCACAGCAGGGCTACAATGAGCAGTTCTTC. V is TRBV28 and J is TRBJ2-1, with D perhaps TRBD1 (5 bases). The CDR3 extends over 14 amino acids. Germline values: CDR1 MDHEN, CDR2 SYDVKM. Trimming shortened V by 4 bases and J by 3 bases, and 10 bases separated the two germline ends. The full variable domain, completed using reference TRBV28 and TRBJ2-1, is DVKVTQSSRYLVKRTGEKVFLECVQDMDHENMFWYRQDPGLGLRLIYFSYDVKMKEKGDIPEGYSVSREKKERFSLILESASTNQTSMYLCASSSQQGYNEQFFGPGTRLTVL.

The chain carries TRBV28 and TRBJ2-6; D is ambiguous. Trimming removed 4 bases from V and 2 bases from J, with 3 bases in between. CDR1 is MDHEN, CDR2 SYDVKM, per germline. The CDR3 extends over 13 amino acids. The CDR3 protein is CASSSTGANVLTF. DNA for the CDR3: TGTGCCAGCAGTTCCACTGGGGCCAACGTCCTGACTTTC.

This chain connects TRBV11-1 to TRBJ1-1; D uncertain. This CDR3 is built from 14 residues. The V and J ends lost 5 bases and 3 bases respectively, with 13 bases between them. Looked up from germline, CDR1 is SGHAT and CDR2 is FQDESV (reference sequence). This CDR3 is CASSPHVAYTEAFF. DNA of the CDR3: TGTGCCAGCAGCCCCCACGTGGCGTACACTGAAGCTTTCTTT.

Worth noting for this clone: Distinct nucleotide sequences in the sample also encode this CDR3. J is TRBJ2-7 and V is TRBV5-1; D perhaps matches TRBD2 (6 bases). Germline CDR1 and CDR2: SGHRS and YFSETQ. This CDR3 region has 12 residues. The V end was cut by 5 bases, the J end by 3 bases, with 9 bases between. The CDR3 DNA is TGCGCCAGCAGTCCGGGGGTCTACGAGCAGTACTTC. Protein product: CASSPGVYEQYF.

This clone was detected once. The chain has TRBV28 and TRBJ1-5; D may be TRBD1 (6 bases). Trimming shortened V by 7 bases and J by 4 bases, and 11 bases separated the two germline ends. The CDR3 is made up of 13 amino acids. Germline CDR1 MDHEN, CDR2 SYDVKM. The CDR3 spells CASTGTNNQPQHF. The CDR3 DNA reads TGTGCCAGCACGGGGACAAATAATCAGCCCCAGCATTTT.

This chain joins TRBV11-2 and TRBJ2-2; 8 nucleotides match TRBD2. The CDR3 length is 15 residues. The V segment lost 5 bases and the J segment 5 bases; nucleotides outside the gene matches: 7. Per germline, CDR1 SGHAT and CDR2 FQNNGV. DNA for the CDR3: TGTGCCAGCAGCCGGGGGGGAGGTCGGACCGGGGAGCTGTTTTTT. Translated, it gives CASSRGGGRTGELFF.

This chain joins TRBV7-9 and TRBJ2-7; tentative D call: TRBD1 (6 bases). The V and J ends lost 5 bases and 3 bases respectively, with 8 bases between them. In germline, CDR1 is SEHNR, CDR2 FQNEAQ (reference sequence). The CDR3 covers 12 residues. In DNA form, the CDR3 reads TGTGCCAGCAGCCAGGGGAGCTACGAGCAGTACTTC. It yields the protein CASSQGSYEQYF.